The source of this T cell receptor beta chain is a study of T cells in Graves' hyperthyroidism and ophthalmopathy. The study, taken as a whole, reports: Progression to ophthalmopathy was predicted a median of about 6.6 months early.

V lost 5 bases to trimming and J lost 5 bases, with 15 bases between them. Germline lookup yields CDR1 SNHLY and CDR2 FYNNEI. CDR3 length: 14 amino acids. TCR beta CDR3 sequences were amplified from RNA transcripts. During a first-round RT-PCR of the TCR CDR3, the HTBI primer set was used. TCRdb redid the calling of the multiplex PCR reads with MiXCR, one entry per CDR3 protein. Among hundreds of thousands of distinct CDR3 sequences listed, about half were seen once. Stable hyperthyroidism: no ophthalmopathy progression over 18 months of follow-up. Those patients with uncontrolled infection, other autoimmune disease, pregnancy or lactation were excluded. Clinicians diagnosed patients from clinical symptoms, serum thyroxine and TRAb, thyroid ultrasound and orbital computed tomography. This clonotype was detected a few times. Its target is unknown.

The chain recombines TRBV2 with TRBJ1-2; D possibly corresponds to TRBD1 (6 bases). The source is a woman between 18 and 30 years old with Graves' hyperthyroidism. Input material: peripheral blood or thyroid tissue (not recorded which). This CDR3 reads CASSSERGAYGYTF. The CDR3 nucleotides are TGTGCCAGCAGTTCTGAAAGGGGGGCGTATGGCTACACCTTC.